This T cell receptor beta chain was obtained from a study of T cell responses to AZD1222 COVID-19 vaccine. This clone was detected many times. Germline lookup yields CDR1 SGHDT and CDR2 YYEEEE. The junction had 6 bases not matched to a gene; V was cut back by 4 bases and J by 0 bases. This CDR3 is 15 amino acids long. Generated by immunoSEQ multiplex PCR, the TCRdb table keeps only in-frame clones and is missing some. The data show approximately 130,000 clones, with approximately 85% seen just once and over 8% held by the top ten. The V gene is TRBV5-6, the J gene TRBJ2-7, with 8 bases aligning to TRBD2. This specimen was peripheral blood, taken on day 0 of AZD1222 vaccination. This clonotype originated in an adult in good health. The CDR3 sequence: CASSPIAGSSYEQYF. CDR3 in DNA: TGTGCCAGCAGCCCCATAGCGGGATCCTCCTACGAGCAGTACTTC.